One sample yielded the 12 T cell receptor beta chains listed below, sequenced in a study of post-analysis software for immune sequencing data. Study observations and caveats: Patients carried a handful of TRBV segments more frequently than controls did, and TRBV5-6, TRBV5-1 and TRBV20-1 were among them.

The TCR beta cDNA libraries contained unique molecular identifiers. TCRdb itself ran the PCR reads through MiXCR, one entry per CDR3 protein. The sample has roughly 540,000 distinct CDR3 sequences; 30% to 40% are singletons. What these receptors recognize is not known. Sequencing was carried out using blood. These receptors came from a girl aged 2-17 years with multiple sclerosis.

This clonotype has just a few counts. V and J are TRBV20-1 and TRBJ1-2; the D gene is possibly TRBD1 (5 bases). This CDR3 is 12 amino acids long. Trimming shortened V by 2 bases and J by 8 bases, and 12 bases separated the two germline ends. The germline V gene encodes CDR1 DFQATT and CDR2 SNEGSKA (reference sequence). The CDR3 bases are TGCAGTGCTAGACAGGGAGATTGGGGCTACACCTTC. Translating it yields CSARQGDWGYTF.

The chain uses TRBV2 and TRBJ2-4; 7 positions agree with TRBD2. Trimming took 0 bases from V and 0 from J; bases not matched to a gene: 11. From germline, CDR1 is SNHLY and CDR2 FYNNEI. The CDR3 length is 19 residues. The CDR3 region is CASSEARASGELAKNIQYF. CDR3 in DNA: TGTGCCAGCAGTGAAGCTAGGGCTAGCGGAGAACTAGCCAAAAACATTCAGTACTTC.

This clonotype occurred a few times. The V call is TRBV6-6, the J call TRBJ1-1, with D perhaps TRBD1 (5 bases). V lost 4 bases and J 1 base, leaving 13 bases between the germline ends. CDR1 and CDR2 from the germline V gene are MNHNY and SVGAGI (reference sequence). The CDR3 covers 15 residues. The CDR3 reads CASSSTGLRNTEAFF. CDR3 bases: TGTGCCAGCAGTTCGACGGGACTGAGGAACACTGAAGCTTTCTTT.

There are a few counts of this clonotype. This chain connects TRBV20-1 to TRBJ2-5; a possible D gene is TRBD2 (5 bases). CDR3 size: 12 residues. The V gene lost 5 bases and the J gene lost 1 base, with 8 bases spanning the gap. Germline V gene lookup returns CDR1 DFQATT and CDR2 SNEGSKA (reference sequence). CDR3 protein: CSAQEVQETQYF. In nucleotides, the CDR3 is TGCAGTGCTCAGGAGGTCCAAGAGACCCAGTACTTC.

This clonotype was seen more than once but under ten times. V usage is TRBV29-1 and J usage is TRBJ2-7; 7 nucleotides agree with TRBD1. The trim removed 7 bases at V and 2 bases at J, leaving 8 bases unmatched. The length of the CDR3 is 13 residues. Germline loops: CDR1 SQVTM, CDR2 ANQGSEA. The chain's CDR3 is CSDAQGSPYEQYF. The DNA for the CDR3 is TGCAGCGACGCACAGGGGTCGCCCTACGAGCAGTACTTC.

This clonotype has a handful of counts. This chain joins TRBV28 and TRBJ1-5, with 7 bases lining up with TRBD1. The germline V gene has CDR1 MDHEN and CDR2 SYDVKM. J gave up 6 bases and V 3 bases, and 2 bases lay outside the gene matches. The CDR3 runs 13 residues. The CDR3 loop reads CASSLQGVQPQHF. CDR3 DNA: TGTGCCAGCAGTTTGCAGGGGGTTCAGCCCCAGCATTTT. The full variable domain, its missing parts supplied by reference TRBV28 and TRBJ1-5, is DVKVTQSSRYLVKRTGEKVFLECVQDMDHENMFWYRQDPGLGLRLIYFSYDVKMKEKGDIPEGYSVSREKKERFSLILESASTNQTSMYLCASSLQGVQPQHFGDGTRLSIL.

This clonotype was recorded many times. The rearrangement links TRBV10-3 to TRBJ1-5; no firm D call. V gave up 0 bases and J gave up 5 bases, with 2 bases separating them. Germline CDR1 and CDR2: ENHRY and SYGVKD. This CDR3 is 12 amino acids long. For the CDR3, the DNA is TGTGCCATCAGTGAGTCGGATCAGCCCCAGCATTTT. Amino acids: CAISESDQPQHF.

V gene TRBV20-1 combines with J gene TRBJ2-5, with 7 bases aligning to TRBD2. Germline V lookup: CDR1 DFQATT, CDR2 SNEGSKA (reference sequence). Trimming cost V 6 bases and J 5 bases; bases outside gene matches: 3. The CDR3 covers 11 residues. CDR3 protein: CSAAAGETQYF. DNA of the CDR3: TGCAGTGCAGCAGCGGGGGAGACCCAGTACTTC.

This clonotype was seen a few times. V usage is TRBV10-3 and J usage is TRBJ2-3; TRBD2 aligns across 7 bases. The CDR3 is made up of 14 amino acids. Trimming took 10 bases from V and 2 from J; bases not matched to a gene: 9. Looked up from germline, CDR1 is ENHRY and CDR2 is SYGVKD. The CDR3 here is CATRDSGSTDTQYF. The CDR3 DNA reads TGTGCCACCCGGGATAGCGGGTCCACAGATACGCAGTATTTT.

The chain couples TRBV11-2 to TRBJ1-1; 11 bases are a match to TRBD1. The CDR3 covers 14 residues. V was clipped by 3 bases and J by 4 bases; unmatched bases: 1. Germline-derived CDR1 and CDR2 are SGHAT and FQNNGV. The CDR3 DNA reads as TGTGCCAGCAGCTTCGGGACAGGGGGCACTGAAGCTTTCTTT. It translates to CASSFGTGGTEAFF.

This clonotype was recorded at least ten times. This rearrangement joins TRBV4-2 to TRBJ2-7, with D possibly TRBD2 on 6 matching bases. Trimming left V 4 bases short and J 4 bases short, with 17 bases between. Germline V gene data show CDR1 as LGHNA and CDR2 as YNFKEQ. The CDR3 is 15 residues long. Here the CDR3 DNA reads TGTGCCAGCAGCCCGACGGCGCGGGGTAATTACGAGCAGTACTTC. Its translation is CASSPTARGNYEQYF.

The chain uses TRBV5-5 and TRBJ1-5; tentative D call: TRBD1 (5 bases). Germline V gene lookup returns CDR1 SGHKS and CDR2 YYEKEE (reference sequence). Trimming left V 5 bases short and J 11 bases short, with 23 bases between. The CDR3 spans 15 residues. This CDR3 reads CASSIYVELGAAQHF. CDR3 in DNA: TGTGCCAGCAGTATTTACGTCGAGCTAGGGGCAGCCCAGCATTTT.